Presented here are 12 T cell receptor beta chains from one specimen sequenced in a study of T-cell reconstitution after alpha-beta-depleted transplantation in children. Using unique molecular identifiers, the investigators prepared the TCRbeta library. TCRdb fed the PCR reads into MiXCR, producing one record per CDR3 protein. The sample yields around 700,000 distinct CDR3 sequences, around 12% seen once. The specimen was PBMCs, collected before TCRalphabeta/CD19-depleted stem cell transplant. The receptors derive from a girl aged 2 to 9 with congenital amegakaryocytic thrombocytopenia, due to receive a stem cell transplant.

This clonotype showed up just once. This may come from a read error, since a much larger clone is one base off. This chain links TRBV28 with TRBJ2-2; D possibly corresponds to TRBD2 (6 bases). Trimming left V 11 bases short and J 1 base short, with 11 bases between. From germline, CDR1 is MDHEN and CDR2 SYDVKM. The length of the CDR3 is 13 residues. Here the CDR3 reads CARMRGNTGELFF. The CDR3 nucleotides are TGTGCCCGCATGCGGGGGAACACCGGGGAGCTGTTTTTT. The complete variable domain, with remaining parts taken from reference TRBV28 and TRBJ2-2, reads DVKVTQSSRYLVKRTGEKVFLECVQDMDHENMFWYRQDPGLGLRLIYFSYDVKMKEKGDIPEGYSVSREKKERFSLILESASTNQTSMYLCARMRGNTGELFFGEGSRLTVL.

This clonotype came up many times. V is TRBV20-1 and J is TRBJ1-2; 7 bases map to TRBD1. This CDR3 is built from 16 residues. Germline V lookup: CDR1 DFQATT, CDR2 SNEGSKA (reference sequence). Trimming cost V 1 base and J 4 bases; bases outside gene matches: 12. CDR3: CSARAWEEGAFYGYTF. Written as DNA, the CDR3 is TGCAGTGCTAGAGCCTGGGAGGAGGGGGCCTTCTATGGCTACACCTTC.

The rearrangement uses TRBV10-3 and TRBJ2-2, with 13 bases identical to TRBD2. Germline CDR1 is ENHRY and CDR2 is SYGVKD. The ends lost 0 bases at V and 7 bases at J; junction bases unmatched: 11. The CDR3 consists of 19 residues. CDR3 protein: CAISESGPTGTSGIGELFF. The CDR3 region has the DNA TGTGCCATCAGTGAGTCGGGACCCACCGGGACTAGCGGGATCGGGGAGCTGTTTTTT.

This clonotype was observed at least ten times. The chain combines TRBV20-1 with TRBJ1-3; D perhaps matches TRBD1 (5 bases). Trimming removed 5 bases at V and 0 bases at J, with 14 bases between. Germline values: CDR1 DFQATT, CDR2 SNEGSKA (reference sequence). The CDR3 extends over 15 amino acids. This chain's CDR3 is CSALTAGFSGNTIYF. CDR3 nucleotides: TGCAGTGCTTTGACAGCGGGGTTCTCTGGAAACACCATATATTTT.

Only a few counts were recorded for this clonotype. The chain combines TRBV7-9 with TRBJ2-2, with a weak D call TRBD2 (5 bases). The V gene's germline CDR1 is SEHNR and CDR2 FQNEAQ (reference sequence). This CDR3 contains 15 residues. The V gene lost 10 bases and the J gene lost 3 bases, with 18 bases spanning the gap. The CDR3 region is CAKEFRWGDTGELFF. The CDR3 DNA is TGTGCCAAAGAATTTCGGTGGGGAGACACCGGGGAGCTGTTTTTT. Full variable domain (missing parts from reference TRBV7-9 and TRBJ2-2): DTGVSQNPRHKITKRGQNVTFRCDPISEHNRLYWYRQTLGQGPEFLTYFQNEAQLEKSRLLSDRFSAERPKGSFSTLEIQRTEQGDSAMYLCAKEFRWGDTGELFFGEGSRLTVL.

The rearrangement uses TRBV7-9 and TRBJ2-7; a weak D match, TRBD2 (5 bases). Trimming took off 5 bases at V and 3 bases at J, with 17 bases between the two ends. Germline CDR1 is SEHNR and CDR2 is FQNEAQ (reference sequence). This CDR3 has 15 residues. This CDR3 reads CASSPRGGSYYEQYF. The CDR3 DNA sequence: TGTGCCAGCAGCCCACGCGGCGGGTCCTACTACGAGCAGTACTTC.

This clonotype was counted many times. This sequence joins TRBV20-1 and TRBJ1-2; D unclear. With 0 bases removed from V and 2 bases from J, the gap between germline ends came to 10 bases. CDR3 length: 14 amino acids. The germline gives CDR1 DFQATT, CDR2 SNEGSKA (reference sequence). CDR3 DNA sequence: TGCAGTGCTAGAGAAGGAGGAGACAACTATGGCTACACCTTC. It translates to CSAREGGDNYGYTF.

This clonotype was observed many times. The CDR3 protein is CSTMRVNTGELFF. The CDR3 bases are TGCAGTACAATGAGGGTGAACACCGGGGAGCTGTTTTTT. This chain joins TRBV20-1 and TRBJ2-2; a possible D gene is TRBD2 (5 bases). CDR1 DFQATT and CDR2 SNEGSKA come from the germline V gene (reference sequence). Trimming left V 8 bases short and J 1 base short, with 11 bases between. CDR3 length: 13 amino acids.

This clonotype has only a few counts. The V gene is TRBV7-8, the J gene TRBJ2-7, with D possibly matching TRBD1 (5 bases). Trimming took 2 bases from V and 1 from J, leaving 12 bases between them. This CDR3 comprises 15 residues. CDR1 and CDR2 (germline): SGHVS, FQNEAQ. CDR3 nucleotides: TGTGCCAGCAGCTTAACGTTACAGGTATCCTACGAGCAGTACTTC. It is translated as CASSLTLQVSYEQYF.

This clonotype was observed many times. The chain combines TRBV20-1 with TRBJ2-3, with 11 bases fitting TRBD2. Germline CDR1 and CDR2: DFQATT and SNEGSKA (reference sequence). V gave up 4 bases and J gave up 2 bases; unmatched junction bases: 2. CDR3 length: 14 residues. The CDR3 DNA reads TGCAGTGCTATAGCGGGAGGGAACACAGATACGCAGTATTTT. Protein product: CSAIAGGNTDTQYF.

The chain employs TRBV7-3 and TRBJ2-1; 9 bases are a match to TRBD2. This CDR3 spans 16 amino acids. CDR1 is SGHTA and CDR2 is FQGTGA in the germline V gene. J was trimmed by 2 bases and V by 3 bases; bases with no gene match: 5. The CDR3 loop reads CASSFEGGRAYNEQFF. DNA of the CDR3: TGTGCCAGCAGCTTTGAGGGCGGGAGGGCCTACAATGAGCAGTTCTTC.

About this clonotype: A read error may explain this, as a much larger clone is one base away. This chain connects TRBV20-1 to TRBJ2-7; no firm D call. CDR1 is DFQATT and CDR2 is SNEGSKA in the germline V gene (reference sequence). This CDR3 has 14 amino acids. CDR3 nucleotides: TGCGGTGCAGCCTTAGAGCATACCCTCTACGAGCAGTACTTC. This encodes CGAALEHTLYEQYF.